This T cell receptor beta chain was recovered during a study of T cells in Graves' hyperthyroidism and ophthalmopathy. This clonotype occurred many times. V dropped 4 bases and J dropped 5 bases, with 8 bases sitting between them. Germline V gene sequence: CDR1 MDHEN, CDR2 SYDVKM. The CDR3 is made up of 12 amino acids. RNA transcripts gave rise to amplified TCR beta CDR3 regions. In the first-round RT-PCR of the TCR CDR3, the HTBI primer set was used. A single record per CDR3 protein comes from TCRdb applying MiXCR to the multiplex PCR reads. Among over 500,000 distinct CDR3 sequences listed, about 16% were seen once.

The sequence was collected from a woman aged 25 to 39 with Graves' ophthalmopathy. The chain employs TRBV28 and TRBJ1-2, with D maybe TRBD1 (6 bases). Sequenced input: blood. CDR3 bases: TGTGCCAGCAGTTGGGGGCTTTATGGCTACACCTTC. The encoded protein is CASSWGLYGYTF.